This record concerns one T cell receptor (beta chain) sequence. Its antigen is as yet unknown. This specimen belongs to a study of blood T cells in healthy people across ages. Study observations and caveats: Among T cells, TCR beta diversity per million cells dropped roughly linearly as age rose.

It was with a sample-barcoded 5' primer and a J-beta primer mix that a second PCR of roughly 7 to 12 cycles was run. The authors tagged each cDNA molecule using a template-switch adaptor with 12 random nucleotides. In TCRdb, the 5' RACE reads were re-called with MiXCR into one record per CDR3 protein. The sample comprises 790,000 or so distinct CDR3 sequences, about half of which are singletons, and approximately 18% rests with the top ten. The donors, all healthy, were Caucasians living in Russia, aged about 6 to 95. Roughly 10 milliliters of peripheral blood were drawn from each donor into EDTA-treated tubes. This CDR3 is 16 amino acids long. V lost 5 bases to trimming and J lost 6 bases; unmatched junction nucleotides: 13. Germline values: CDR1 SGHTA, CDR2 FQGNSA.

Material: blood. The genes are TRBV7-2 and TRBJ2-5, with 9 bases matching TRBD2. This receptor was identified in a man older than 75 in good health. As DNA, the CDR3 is TGTGCCAGCAGCCCATCTCGGGCTAGCGGGATTAAGACCCAGTACTTC. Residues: CASSPSRASGIKTQYF.